The T cell receptor beta chain under discussion was sequenced for a study of blood T cell repertoires in COVID-19. Overall study context: Samples came from the United States, Italy and Spain, spanning acute and convalescent COVID-19. PBMCs, B-cell-depleted T cells, or T cells were the source of the cDNA or gDNA that made up the material.

Original analysis: By means of reference gene primer amplification, nucleated cell counts were estimated. Assay used: immunoSEQ multiplex PCR; TCRdb lists only in-frame clones, some missing. D and trimming were read from the DNA, whereas the V and J calls and clone size are those reported in that table. The sample consists of some 110,000 clones, less than 90% of them appearing once. The CDR3 length is 17 residues. Trimming removed 6 bases at V and 0 bases at J, with 15 bases between. The germline gives CDR1 SNHLY, CDR2 FYNNEI. Sequenced: peripheral blood. V gene TRBV2 combines with J gene TRBJ1-6; D is undetermined. The TCR sequence derives from a man aged 45-65 years with acute or convalescent COVID-19. The CDR3 region has the DNA TGTGCCAGCAGCTTTTCCGAGCCTAGCTCCTATAATTCACCCCTCCACTTT. This encodes CASSFSEPSSYNSPLHF.